This record covers a single T cell receptor beta chain. The data originate from a study of cytomegalovirus exposure and HLA in healthy donors. The PCR made use of 60 Vbeta and 13 Jbeta primers. Assay used: immunoSEQ multiplex PCR; TCRdb lists only in-frame clones, some missing. Of more than 95,000 clones listed, roughly 71% are singletons. Sequenced sample: PBMCs. The source of this sequence is a woman between 45 and 60 years old in good health and CMV-seropositive.

DNA for the CDR3: TGTGCCAGTAGTAGGGGCCTAACGAGCGGGGGCTACATGAACACTGAAGCTTTCTTT. It is translated as CASSRGLTSGGYMNTEAFF. The rearrangement links TRBV19 to TRBJ1-1, with D possibly being TRBD1 (6 bases). Trimming pared 4 bases from V and 0 bases from J, leaving 24 bases between. The CDR3 sequence is 19 residues long. Germline CDR1 reads LNHDA; CDR2 reads SQIVND (reference sequence).